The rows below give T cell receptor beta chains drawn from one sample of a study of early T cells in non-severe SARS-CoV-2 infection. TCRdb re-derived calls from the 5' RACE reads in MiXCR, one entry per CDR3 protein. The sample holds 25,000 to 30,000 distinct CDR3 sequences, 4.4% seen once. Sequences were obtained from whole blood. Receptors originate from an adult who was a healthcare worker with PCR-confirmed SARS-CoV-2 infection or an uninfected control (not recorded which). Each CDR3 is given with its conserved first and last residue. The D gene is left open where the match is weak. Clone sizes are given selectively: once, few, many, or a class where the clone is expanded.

TGTGCCTGGAGACGGGGAGCGGTGAACACTGAAGCTTTCTTT,CAWRRGAVNTEAFF,many,NA,TRBV30,TRBJ1-1
TGTGCCAGCAGCTTACCTAGCACAGATACGCAGTATTTT,CASSLPSTDTQYF,many,NA,TRBV5-4,TRBJ2-3
TGTGCCAGCAGCTTACTGGACAGGGGGATCGGGAAACTGTTTTTT,CASSLLDRGIGKLFF,many,TRBD1,TRBV7-9,TRBJ1-4
TGTGCCAGCACCCCAGGCAGGGACTACAATGAGCAGTTCTTC,CASTPGRDYNEQFF,many,NA,TRBV12-3/TRBV12-4,TRBJ2-1
TGTGCCAGCTCACCACAGGGGACTGGAAACACCATATATTTT,CASSPQGTGNTIYF,medium-sized,NA,TRBV18,TRBJ1-3
TGTGCCAGCAGTTTGCGCCGACAGAACACTGAAGCTTTCTTT,CASSLRRQNTEAFF,medium-sized,NA,TRBV12-3/TRBV12-4,TRBJ1-1
TGTGCCAGCAGCCTCGGGTGGCGCGGGGAGCTGTTTTTT,CASSLGWRGELFF,many,NA,TRBV7-9,TRBJ2-2
TGTGCCACCAGTGGGACAGGGGGAGACTATGGCTACACCTTC,CATSGTGGDYGYTF,many,TRBD1,TRBV24-1,TRBJ1-2
TGTGCCAGCAGCTTAGATCCGGGGCACGACGAGCAGTACTTC,CASSLDPGHDEQYF,many,NA,TRBV11-2,TRBJ2-7
TGCAGACCTAGCCCAGGACAGTGTAACAATGAGCAGTTCTTC,CRPSPGQCNNEQFF,NA,NA,TRBV29-1,TRBJ2-1
TGTGCCAGCAGTTTTAGAAATGAGCAGTTCTTC,CASSFRNEQFF,many,NA,TRBV12-3/TRBV12-4,TRBJ2-1
TGTGCCAGTAGTATCAACAGGGGTAATTCACCCCTCCACTTT,CASSINRGNSPLHF,many,TRBD1,TRBV19,TRBJ1-6
TGTGCCAGCAGCTTTCCGACAGATTATAGCACAGATACGCAGTATTTT,CASSFPTDYSTDTQYF,many,NA,TRBV5-5,TRBJ2-3
TGTGCCAGCAGCAAAGAGGACGGCGGAAGCTCCTACGAGCAGTACTTC,CASSKEDGGSSYEQYF,medium-sized,NA,TRBV21-1,TRBJ2-7
TGTGCCAGCAGCTTGGATCTGCGGGGGGCCACAGATACGCAGTATTTT,CASSLDLRGATDTQYF,many,TRBD2,TRBV5-6,TRBJ2-3
TGTGCCAGCAGTGAAGGGCAGGGGGCGAGGAATGAGCAGTTCTTC,CASSEGQGARNEQFF,many,TRBD1,TRBV2,TRBJ2-1
TGTGCCTGGAGTGCTGCGTGGAACACTGAAGCTTTCTTT,CAWSAAWNTEAFF,many,NA,TRBV30,TRBJ1-1
TGTGCCAGCAGCGTATATGCTACAGGCGCCTACGAGCAGTACTTC,CASSVYATGAYEQYF,many,NA,TRBV9,TRBJ2-7
TGCAGCGTTGTGGGGACAGGGTTTAATGAGCAGTTCTTC,CSVVGTGFNEQFF,few,TRBD1,TRBV29-1,TRBJ2-1
TGTGCCAGCAGTCACGGACTAGGCAGCACAGATACGCAGTATTTT,CASSHGLGSTDTQYF,many,TRBD2,TRBV6-6,TRBJ2-3
TGTGCCAGCAGCCAAGATTGGGGTAGCGAAGATACGCAGTATTTT,CASSQDWGSEDTQYF,many,NA,TRBV14,TRBJ2-3
TGTGCCAGCACCCCCGCGGGGGGCGCGGAAGAGACCCAGTACTTC,CASTPAGGAEETQYF,NA,TRBD2,TRBV6-5,TRBJ2-5
TGCAGTGCTAGTGTGGGCTACAATCAGCCCCAGCATTTT,CSASVGYNQPQHF,many,NA,TRBV20-1,TRBJ1-5
TGTGCCAGCAGCCAAGGGAATGCTTACCAAGAGACCCAGTACTTC,CASSQGNAYQETQYF,many,NA,TRBV3-1,TRBJ2-5
TGTGCCAGCAGGGGACAGGGGGCGGATCAGCCCCAGCATTTT,CASRGQGADQPQHF,NA,TRBD1,TRBV12-3/TRBV12-4,TRBJ1-5
TGTGCCAGCAGCTCCGGACTAGCGGGGATTAGAGAGCTGTTTTTT,CASSSGLAGIRELFF,many,TRBD2,TRBV7-2,TRBJ2-2
TGTGCCAGTACCGATACGGACAAGAGCACAGATACGCAGTATTTT,CASTDTDKSTDTQYF,many,NA,TRBV19,TRBJ2-3
TGTGCCAGCTCCAGGCCAGACAGGGTGAACACCGGGGAGCTGTTTTTT,CASSRPDRVNTGELFF,many,TRBD1,TRBV18,TRBJ2-2
TGTGCCAGCAGCTTAGCGCCTACAGGGGGGCCCTACAATGAGCAGTTCTTC,CASSLAPTGGPYNEQFF,many,TRBD1,TRBV7-2,TRBJ2-1
TGTGCCAGTATGGGGGCGCGAGGAATGAACACTGAAGCTTTCTTT,CASMGARGMNTEAFF,medium-sized,NA,TRBV27,TRBJ1-1
TGTGCCAGCAGAAGGGGGGGGAACAATCAGCCCCAGCATTTT,CASRRGGNNQPQHF,many,NA,TRBV27,TRBJ1-5
TGTGCCAGCAGCCGGGGACAGGGGATCACTGAAGCTTTCTTT,CASSRGQGITEAFF,NA,TRBD1,TRBV28,TRBJ1-1
TGTGCCAGCCCCCTGATGAGGACAGGGGCTCCCAATGAGCAGTTCTTC,CASPLMRTGAPNEQFF,many,TRBD1,TRBV2,TRBJ2-1
TGCGCCAGCAGCAGCTCCGACCGAGTCTATGGCTACACCTTC,CASSSSDRVYGYTF,many,NA,TRBV5-1,TRBJ1-2
TGTGCCATCCTCCGGGACATTAGCACAGATACGCAGTATTTT,CAILRDISTDTQYF,many,NA,TRBV10-3,TRBJ2-3
TGCAGTGCTCCCGGAGGGGAAGTGGGTACCGGGGAGCTGTTTTTT,CSAPGGEVGTGELFF,many,NA,TRBV20-1,TRBJ2-2
TGCGCCAGCAGCTTGTCCAGCGGTAGGGATACGCAGTATTTT,CASSLSSGRDTQYF,many,NA,TRBV5-1,TRBJ2-3
TGCAGCGTTGATGGTCTAGCGGCCACAGATACGCAGTATTTT,CSVDGLAATDTQYF,many,TRBD2,TRBV29-1,TRBJ2-3
TGTGCCAGCAAACCACCGGACTTAACCGGGGAGCTGTTTTTT,CASKPPDLTGELFF,few,NA,TRBV28,TRBJ2-2
TGTGCCAGCACCAAAGTGGCCGTAAGCACAGATACGCAGTATTTT,CASTKVAVSTDTQYF,few,NA,TRBV9,TRBJ2-3
TGTGCCAGCAGCTTAGTGGGGGTTGAAAAACTGTTTTTT,CASSLVGVEKLFF,many,NA,TRBV7-9,TRBJ1-4
TGTGCCAGCAGCCCCCTAACCGGGACTAGCGGGGAGAAAGAGACCCAGTACTTC,CASSPLTGTSGEKETQYF,many,TRBD2,TRBV27,TRBJ2-5
TGTGCCAGCAGCTTTTCTCAGGGGGCTGAAGCTTTCTTT,CASSFSQGAEAFF,many,TRBD1,TRBV7-9,TRBJ1-1
TGTGCCTGGAGTGTCGGCAGGGGAGGGACCGGGGAGCTGTTTTTT,CAWSVGRGGTGELFF,few,NA,TRBV30,TRBJ2-2
TGTGCCAGCAGTGCGTCTAGGCCCGGGGAGCTGTTTTTT,CASSASRPGELFF,many,NA,TRBV6-5,TRBJ2-2
TGTGCCAGCAGCCAAGGTGACAGAATCTACGAGCAGTACTTC,CASSQGDRIYEQYF,many,NA,TRBV4-2,TRBJ2-7
TGTGCCAGCAGCTTAGTTGTGCCAGGGATCACAGATACGCAGTATTTT,CASSLVVPGITDTQYF,many,NA,TRBV7-8,TRBJ2-3